This T cell receptor (beta chain) derives from a study of patients and donors after allogeneic stem cell transplantation. The germline V and J ends were trimmed by 0 bases and 0 bases, with 15 bases remaining between them. The CDR3 is 16 amino acids. CDR1 DFQATT and CDR2 SNEGSKA come from the germline V gene (reference sequence). TCRdb itself ran the RT-PCR reads through MiXCR, one entry per CDR3 protein. The sample contains about 960,000 distinct CDR3 sequences, around 17% of which appear only once. The material sequenced was blood, either unsorted or a sorted T cell fraction (not recorded which). This chain joins TRBV20-1 and TRBJ2-7; D remains unclear. The clonotype was recovered from a human donor who was either an allogeneic HSCT recipient or a stem cell or donor lymphocyte infusion donor (not recorded which). It is not recorded whose cells these are; they may come from a transplant donor. In nucleotides, the CDR3 is TGCAGTGCTAGAGATAACAATCGGTCCTCCTCCTACGAGCAGTACTTC. Its protein is CSARDNNRSSSYEQYF.